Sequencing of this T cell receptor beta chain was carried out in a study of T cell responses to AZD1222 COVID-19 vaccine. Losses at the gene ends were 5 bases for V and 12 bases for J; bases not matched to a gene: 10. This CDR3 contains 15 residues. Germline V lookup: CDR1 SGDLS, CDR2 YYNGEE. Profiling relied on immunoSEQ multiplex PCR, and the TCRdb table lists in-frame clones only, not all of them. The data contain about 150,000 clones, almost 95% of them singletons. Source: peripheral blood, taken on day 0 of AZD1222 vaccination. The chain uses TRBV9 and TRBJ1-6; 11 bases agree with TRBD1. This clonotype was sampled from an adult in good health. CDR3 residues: CASRPVPGQGGPLHF. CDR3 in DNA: TGTGCCAGCAGACCAGTCCCGGGACAGGGGGGACCCCTCCACTTT.